One sample yielded the 17 T cell receptor beta chains listed below, sequenced in a study of cytomegalovirus exposure and HLA in healthy donors. Vbeta (60) and Jbeta (13) primers were used in the PCR. Assay: immunoSEQ multiplex PCR; the TCRdb copy retains only in-frame clones and omits some. The data contain over 45,000 clones, about 81% of them singletons. The specimen sequenced was PBMCs. The receptor set was obtained from a boy younger than 18 in good health and CMV-seropositive.

J is TRBJ2-1 and V is TRBV2; 7 nucleotides align to TRBD1. The V and J ends lost 4 bases and 6 bases, in that order; junction bases with no gene match: 12. This CDR3 region has 16 residues. CDR1 and CDR2 from the germline V gene are SNHLY and FYNNEI. The CDR3 bases are TGTGCCAGCAGTGGATCCGGGACAGAAAACCCCAATGAGCAGTTCTTC. This translates into CASSGSGTENPNEQFF.

The genes are TRBV19 and TRBJ2-5, with D perhaps matching TRBD2 (7 bases). Trimming shortened V by 5 bases and J by 1 base, and 8 bases separated the two germline ends. Looked up from germline, CDR1 is LNHDA and CDR2 is SQIVND (reference sequence). The CDR3 spans 13 residues. In DNA, the CDR3 is TGTGCCAGTAGTGCGGGGGCCCAAGAGACCCAGTACTTC. Translated, it gives CASSAGAQETQYF. The full variable domain, rest sourced from reference TRBV19 and TRBJ2-5, is DGGITQSPKYLFRKEGQNVTLSCEQNLNHDAMYWYRQDPGQGLRLIYYSQIVNDFQKGDIAEGYSVSREKKESFPLTVTSAQKNPTAFYLCASSAGAQETQYFGPGTRLLVL.

CDR3 residues: CASSHTGQGRSGAFF. The CDR3 region has the DNA TGTGCCAGCAGCCACACGGGACAGGGGAGGTCGGGAGCTTTCTTT. The J gene is TRBJ1-1, the V gene TRBV4-2, with 10 bases matching TRBD1. The CDR3 loop spans 15 amino acids. Germline assignment: CDR1 LGHNA and CDR2 YNFKEQ. Trimming took 3 bases from V and 10 from J; bases not matched to a gene: 11.

The chain joins TRBV7-9 to TRBJ1-2; D is uncertain. Germline-derived CDR1 and CDR2 are SEHNR and FQNEAQ (reference sequence). V gave up 1 base and J gave up 8 bases, with 5 bases separating them. The CDR3 is 11 amino acids. As DNA, the CDR3 is TGTGCCAGCAGCTTAGGGCTGGGCTACACCTTC. This codes for CASSLGLGYTF.

The V gene is TRBV29-1, the J gene TRBJ1-1; the match to TRBD1 covers 7 bases. The CDR3 is made up of 11 amino acids. J lost 5 bases, V lost 5 bases, and 2 bases had no gene match. Germline values: CDR1 SQVTM, CDR2 ANQGSEA. In DNA form, the CDR3 reads TGCAGCGTTATGACAGGGACTGAAGCTTTCTTT. Encoded protein: CSVMTGTEAFF. The full variable domain, rest sourced from reference TRBV29-1 and TRBJ1-1, is SAVISQKPSRDICQRGTSLTIQCQVDSQVTMMFWYRQQPGQSLTLIATANQGSEATYESGFVIDKFPISRPNLTFSTLTVSNMSPEDSSIYLCSVMTGTEAFFGQGTRLTVV.

CDR3 DNA sequence: TGTGCCAGCAGCTTTGGCCCCAGGCCAGATACGCAGTATTTT. It translates to CASSFGPRPDTQYF. The chain links TRBV11-2 to TRBJ2-3; D not certain. Trimming removed 3 bases at V and 4 bases at J, with 11 bases between. The CDR3 loop spans 14 amino acids. Germline lookup yields CDR1 SGHAT and CDR2 FQNNGV.

The chain is built from TRBV4-1 and TRBJ1-4; perhaps TRBD1 as D (5 bases). V was trimmed by 1 base and J by 8 bases, leaving 14 bases between them. The CDR3 is 15 amino acids. Germline V lookup: CDR1 MGHRA, CDR2 YSYEKL. CDR3 in DNA: TGCGCCAGCAGCCAAGGTTTAGGGGATTGGGAAAAACTGTTTTTT. Residues: CASSQGLGDWEKLFF.

This clone came up once. This chain joins TRBV29-1 and TRBJ2-1; TRBD1 aligns across 7 bases. This CDR3 is 12 amino acids long. CDR1 and CDR2 from the germline V gene are SQVTM and ANQGSEA. With V trimmed by 7 bases and J by 8 bases, 8 bases remained unmatched. CDR3 region: CSALTGPDEQFF. CDR3 coding DNA: TGCAGCGCCCTGACAGGGCCGGATGAGCAGTTCTTC.

V is TRBV27 and J is TRBJ2-5, with D maybe TRBD1 (6 bases). The DNA matches TRBJ2-7 better at its end, which makes the J call doubtful. CDR1 MNHEY and CDR2 SMNVEV come from the germline V gene (reference sequence). The CDR3 is made up of 16 amino acids. As DNA, the CDR3 is TGTGCCAGCAAACTAAACACAGGGAGCCCTAGATACGAGCAGTACTTC. Residues: CASKLNTGSPRYEQYF.

The J gene is TRBJ1-2, the V gene TRBV6-1; D remains unclear. CDR1 MNHNS and CDR2 SASEGT come from the germline V gene. The CDR3 sequence is 13 residues long. Trimming stripped 6 bases from V and 4 bases from J, with 12 bases between. The CDR3 coding sequence is TGTGCCAGCAGGACCCGGGGAGGCTATGGCTACACCTTC. Protein sequence: CASRTRGGYGYTF.

The chain carries TRBV4-1 and TRBJ1-5; TRBD1 agrees at 9 bases. This CDR3 comprises 20 residues. The germline V gene has CDR1 MGHRA and CDR2 YSYEKL. V trimming: 3 bases; J trimming: 1 base; junction bases outside the gene matches: 16. The CDR3 spells CASSQGIGQGIRRSNQPQHF. DNA for the CDR3: TGCGCCAGCAGCCAGGGAATTGGACAGGGGATTCGTCGGAGCAATCAGCCCCAGCATTTT.

The chain is built from TRBV19 and TRBJ1-3; D unclear. Trimming took off 6 bases at V and 4 bases at J, with 10 bases between the two ends. Germline V gene data show CDR1 as LNHDA and CDR2 as SQIVND (reference sequence). This CDR3 is 13 amino acids long. The CDR3 DNA reads TGTGCCAGTAGGAGAGACTCCGGAAACACCATATATTTT. This gives the protein CASRRDSGNTIYF.

The rearrangement uses TRBV5-1 and TRBJ2-1; no clear D. Germline V gene data show CDR1 as SGHRS and CDR2 as YFSETQ. CDR3 length equals 16 residues. V was cut by 0 bases and J by 0 bases, with 10 bases left in between. The CDR3 loop reads CASSLGGVSSYNEQFF. The CDR3, as DNA: TGCGCCAGCAGCTTGGGTGGAGTAAGCTCCTACAATGAGCAGTTCTTC.

On this clone: One junction end does not reproduce the germline sequence, and a read error may be involved. This chain uses TRBV7-9 with TRBJ1-1; D is uncertain. The CDR3 runs to 14 residues. Germline V gene data show CDR1 as SEHNR and CDR2 as FQNEAQ (reference sequence). The CDR3 DNA reads as TGTTCCAGCAGCTTAGAACAGCCGAACACTGAAGCTTTCTTT. Its protein product is CSSSLEQPNTEAFF.

The chain uses TRBV6-1 and TRBJ2-1; 9 nucleotides agree with TRBD1. This CDR3 region has 15 residues. Trimming removed 0 bases from V and 8 bases from J; junction bases left unmatched: 5. Germline CDR1 is MNHNS and CDR2 is SASEGT. The CDR3 region has the DNA TGTGCCAGCAGTGAAGCCCCGGGACAGGGCTATGAGCAGTTCTTC. Translating gives CASSEAPGQGYEQFF.

This clone is a singleton in its sample. The CDR3 DNA sequence: TGTGCCAGCAGTTACTTTAGGACTGGGCATTCACCCCTCCACTTT. Residues: CASSYFRTGHSPLHF. The chain has TRBV6-5 and TRBJ1-6; no clear D. CDR3 length equals 15 residues. V lost 1 base and J 8 bases, leaving 12 bases between the germline ends. Per germline, CDR1 MNHEY and CDR2 SVGAGI.

V usage is TRBV7-9 and J usage is TRBJ2-7, with a weak D call TRBD2 (6 bases). The CDR3 runs 12 residues. Per germline, CDR1 SEHNR and CDR2 FQNEAQ (reference sequence). Trimming left V 5 bases short and J 2 bases short, with 7 bases between. CDR3 loop: CASSTGAYEQYF. CDR3 DNA sequence: TGTGCCAGCAGCACGGGGGCCTACGAGCAGTACTTC.